Listed below are T cell receptor beta chains from one sample, sequenced in a study of CD8+CD57+ T cells in acquired aplastic anemia. One entry per CDR3 protein, called by TCRdb with MiXCR from the reads. The data contain some 150,000 distinct CDR3 sequences, roughly 49% of them seen just once; the ten biggest clones take up more than 10%. What was sequenced was sorted CD4+, CD8+, or CD8+CD57+ T cells (not recorded which) from PBMCs. These TCRs come from a human donor with aplastic anemia. CDR3s include the opening cysteine and the closing phenylalanine or tryptophan. The order of the fields is V gene, clone size, D gene, J gene, CDR3 protein, CDR3 DNA. D genes are given only for firm matches. Size values are once, few and many counts, or a class for expanded clones, and some rows have none.

v_call: TRBV24-1; clone_size: few; d_call: .; j_call: TRBJ2-5; cdr3_aa: CATSDPRSGWGQETQYF; cdr3_nt: TGTGCCACCAGTGATCCCCGATCAGGATGGGGGCAAGAGACCCAGTACTTC
v_call: TRBV15; clone_size: .; d_call: .; j_call: TRBJ2-7; cdr3_aa: CATSPRMVGREQYF; cdr3_nt: TGTGCCACCAGCCCCAGGATGGTGGGGCGCGAGCAGTACTTC
v_call: TRBV12-3/TRBV12-4; clone_size: once; d_call: .; j_call: TRBJ2-1; cdr3_aa: CANSLNEQFF; cdr3_nt: TGTGCCAACAGTTTAAATGAGCAGTTCTTC
v_call: TRBV15; clone_size: .; d_call: TRBD1; j_call: TRBJ1-1; cdr3_aa: CATSGTGVRTEAFF; cdr3_nt: TGTGCCACCAGCGGTACAGGGGTTCGGACTGAAGCTTTCTTT
v_call: TRBV10-3; clone_size: .; d_call: .; j_call: TRBJ1-3; cdr3_aa: CATQLGAGNTIYF; cdr3_nt: TGTGCCACCCAGCTAGGGGCTGGAAACACCATATATTTT
v_call: TRBV19; clone_size: many; d_call: .; j_call: TRBJ1-5; cdr3_aa: CASSIKVDQPQHF; cdr3_nt: TGTGCCAGTAGTATAAAGGTGGATCAGCCCCAGCATTTT
v_call: TRBV19; clone_size: many; d_call: .; j_call: TRBJ1-3; cdr3_aa: CASSIGATGSGNTIYF; cdr3_nt: TGTGCCAGTAGTATCGGGGCGACTGGCTCTGGAAACACCATATATTTT
v_call: TRBV6-5; clone_size: .; d_call: .; j_call: TRBJ1-6; cdr3_aa: CASSLKHSYNSPLHF; cdr3_nt: TGTGCCAGCAGTTTGAAGCACTCCTATAATTCACCCCTCCACTTT
v_call: TRBV2; clone_size: .; d_call: TRBD1; j_call: TRBJ2-7; cdr3_aa: CASSRPATGIEQYF; cdr3_nt: TGTGCCAGCAGTAGACCGGCGACAGGGATCGAGCAGTACTTC
v_call: TRBV6-1; clone_size: .; d_call: TRBD1; j_call: TRBJ2-2; cdr3_aa: CASSIGTGYGELFF; cdr3_nt: TGTGCCAGCAGCATCGGGACAGGGTACGGGGAGCTGTTTTTT
v_call: TRBV19; clone_size: .; d_call: .; j_call: TRBJ1-1; cdr3_aa: CASRLQGGDTEAFF; cdr3_nt: TGTGCCAGTAGGTTACAGGGAGGGGACACTGAAGCTTTCTTT
v_call: TRBV3-1; clone_size: .; d_call: .; j_call: TRBJ1-1; cdr3_aa: CASSLGARASTEAFF; cdr3_nt: TGTGCCAGCAGCCTTGGGGCGAGGGCTAGCACTGAAGCTTTCTTT
v_call: TRBV6-1; clone_size: many; d_call: TRBD1; j_call: TRBJ1-2; cdr3_aa: CASVVWRDSFNYGYTF; cdr3_nt: TGTGCCAGCGTCGTTTGGCGGGACAGCTTTAACTATGGCTACACCTTC
v_call: TRBV12-3/TRBV12-4; clone_size: many; d_call: .; j_call: TRBJ2-5; cdr3_aa: CASNGQLQETQYF; cdr3_nt: TGTGCCAGCAACGGACAGCTCCAAGAGACCCAGTACTTC
v_call: TRBV6-1; clone_size: many; d_call: .; j_call: TRBJ2-7; cdr3_aa: CASSLSPDTYEQYF; cdr3_nt: TGTGCCAGCAGTCTTTCACCGGACACCTACGAGCAGTACTTC
v_call: TRBV12-3/TRBV12-4; clone_size: .; d_call: TRBD2; j_call: TRBJ2-4; cdr3_aa: CASSSGTSNIQYF; cdr3_nt: TGTGCCAGCAGTTCCGGGACTAGCAACATTCAGTACTTC
v_call: TRBV29-1; clone_size: .; d_call: .; j_call: TRBJ1-2; cdr3_aa: CSAAAGGRYTF; cdr3_nt: TGCAGCGCCGCTGCTGGAGGGCGCTACACCTTC
v_call: TRBV10-2; clone_size: .; d_call: TRBD2; j_call: TRBJ2-7; cdr3_aa: CASGESRGAYEQYF; cdr3_nt: TGCGCCAGCGGTGAGTCACGGGGGGCCTACGAGCAGTACTTC
v_call: TRBV24-1; clone_size: .; d_call: TRBD2; j_call: TRBJ2-1; cdr3_aa: CATSEGGRGGGGEQFF; cdr3_nt: TGTGCCACCAGTGAGGGTGGAAGGGGCGGGGGTGGTGAGCAGTTCTTC
v_call: TRBV12-3/TRBV12-4; clone_size: medium-sized; d_call: TRBD1; j_call: TRBJ2-5; cdr3_aa: CASSFSRVSGTELVETQYF; cdr3_nt: TGTGCCAGCAGTTTCTCACGGGTCTCCGGGACAGAGCTTGTAGAGACCCAGTACTTC
v_call: TRBV7-3; clone_size: many; d_call: .; j_call: TRBJ1-6; cdr3_aa: CASSSQPDSPLHF; cdr3_nt: TGTGCCAGCAGCTCGCAGCCTGATTCACCCCTCCACTTT
v_call: TRBV5-6; clone_size: many; d_call: .; j_call: TRBJ1-5; cdr3_aa: CASSFNGYSNQPQHF; cdr3_nt: TGTGCCAGCAGCTTCAACGGATATAGCAATCAGCCCCAGCATTTT
v_call: TRBV20-1; clone_size: .; d_call: TRBD1; j_call: TRBJ1-2; cdr3_aa: CSARRGQETYGYTF; cdr3_nt: TGCAGTGCCCGAAGGGGACAGGAAACCTATGGCTACACCTTC
v_call: TRBV2; clone_size: .; d_call: .; j_call: TRBJ1-6; cdr3_aa: CASSEPPDRSNSPLHF; cdr3_nt: TGTGCCAGCAGTGAACCCCCAGACAGGTCTAATTCACCCCTCCACTTT
v_call: TRBV7-9; clone_size: many; d_call: TRBD1; j_call: TRBJ2-7; cdr3_aa: CASSGGTGPSYEQYF; cdr3_nt: TGTGCCAGCAGCGGGGGGACAGGGCCGTCCTACGAGCAGTACTTC
v_call: TRBV6-1; clone_size: many; d_call: TRBD1; j_call: TRBJ1-1; cdr3_aa: CASSTGQGVEAFF; cdr3_nt: TGTGCCAGCAGTACCGGACAGGGGGTTGAGGCTTTCTTT
v_call: TRBV20-1; clone_size: .; d_call: TRBD2; j_call: TRBJ2-5; cdr3_aa: CSALTSGTVREYF; cdr3_nt: TGCAGTGCCCTGACTAGCGGGACGGTACGGGAGTACTTC
v_call: TRBV5-4; clone_size: many; d_call: .; j_call: TRBJ2-3; cdr3_aa: CASSPYNTGDTQYF; cdr3_nt: TGTGCCAGCAGCCCATACAATACGGGAGATACGCAGTATTTT
v_call: TRBV5-1; clone_size: many; d_call: .; j_call: TRBJ2-7; cdr3_aa: CASSLDRGTYEQYF; cdr3_nt: TGCGCCAGCAGCTTGGATCGGGGTACTTACGAGCAGTACTTC
v_call: TRBV29-1; clone_size: .; d_call: .; j_call: TRBJ2-2; cdr3_aa: CSVAQGLTGELFF; cdr3_nt: TGCAGCGTTGCCCAGGGCTTGACCGGGGAGCTGTTTTTT
v_call: TRBV2; clone_size: .; d_call: .; j_call: TRBJ2-3; cdr3_aa: CASRTGVDTQYF; cdr3_nt: TGTGCCAGCAGGACAGGCGTAGATACGCAGTATTTT
v_call: TRBV10-3; clone_size: few; d_call: .; j_call: TRBJ2-2; cdr3_aa: CAVYSDSGELFF; cdr3_nt: TGTGCCGTCTATAGCGACTCGGGGGAGCTGTTTTTT
v_call: TRBV30; clone_size: .; d_call: .; j_call: TRBJ2-7; cdr3_aa: CAWSVPPEGYEQYF; cdr3_nt: TGTGCCTGGAGTGTACCCCCTGAGGGGTACGAGCAGTACTTC
v_call: TRBV20-1; clone_size: many; d_call: TRBD1; j_call: TRBJ1-6; cdr3_aa: CSARDHWGSGTGPNSPLHF; cdr3_nt: TGCAGTGCTAGAGATCATTGGGGCTCCGGGACAGGGCCCAATTCACCCCTCCACTTT
v_call: TRBV7-8; clone_size: .; d_call: .; j_call: TRBJ1-1; cdr3_aa: CASSQGGWDTEAFF; cdr3_nt: TGTGCCAGCAGCCAAGGGGGTTGGGACACTGAAGCTTTCTTT
v_call: TRBV2; clone_size: .; d_call: TRBD1; j_call: TRBJ1-2; cdr3_aa: CASTQIGQGGDGYTF; cdr3_nt: TGTGCCAGCACCCAGATCGGACAGGGCGGTGACGGCTACACCTTC
v_call: TRBV7-8; clone_size: .; d_call: TRBD1; j_call: TRBJ1-2; cdr3_aa: CASSTRDRGYYGYTF; cdr3_nt: TGTGCCAGCAGCACCCGGGACAGGGGGTATTATGGCTACACCTTC
v_call: TRBV7-9; clone_size: many; d_call: .; j_call: TRBJ1-3; cdr3_aa: CASSIWNRGGQGNTIYF; cdr3_nt: TGTGCCAGCAGCATATGGAATCGGGGTGGACAAGGAAACACCATATATTTT
v_call: TRBV29-1; clone_size: many; d_call: TRBD2; j_call: TRBJ2-1; cdr3_aa: CSVEGTSGGGSYNEQFF; cdr3_nt: TGCAGCGTTGAGGGGACTAGCGGGGGTGGCTCCTACAATGAGCAGTTCTTC
v_call: TRBV5-1; clone_size: .; d_call: .; j_call: TRBJ2-5; cdr3_aa: CAGSLDGSVYGQYF; cdr3_nt: TGCGCCGGCAGCTTGGATGGCAGTGTCTACGGGCAGTACTTC
v_call: TRBV6-2/TRBV6-3; clone_size: .; d_call: .; j_call: TRBJ2-3; cdr3_aa: CASSYAGTADTQYF; cdr3_nt: TGTGCCAGCAGTTACGCGGGGACGGCAGATACGCAGTATTTT
v_call: TRBV19; clone_size: .; d_call: .; j_call: TRBJ1-6; cdr3_aa: CASQRGSYNSPLHF; cdr3_nt: TGTGCCAGCCAGCGGGGTTCCTATAATTCACCCCTCCACTTT
v_call: TRBV27; clone_size: .; d_call: .; j_call: TRBJ1-1; cdr3_aa: CASSKSQVLNTEAFF; cdr3_nt: TGTGCCAGCAGCAAATCACAGGTTCTGAACACTGAAGCTTTCTTT
v_call: TRBV24-1; clone_size: few; d_call: TRBD1; j_call: TRBJ1-5; cdr3_aa: CATSDAGQGYQPQHF; cdr3_nt: TGTGCCACCAGTGATGCGGGACAGGGGTATCAGCCCCAGCATTTT
v_call: TRBV7-9; clone_size: many; d_call: TRBD1; j_call: TRBJ1-4; cdr3_aa: CASRPSGQYEKLFF; cdr3_nt: TGTGCCAGCAGACCCTCGGGACAGTATGAAAAACTGTTTTTT
v_call: TRBV24-1; clone_size: .; d_call: .; j_call: TRBJ1-2; cdr3_aa: CATSDLHGYGYTF; cdr3_nt: TGTGCCACCAGTGATTTGCACGGGTATGGCTACACCTTC
v_call: TRBV7-8; clone_size: many; d_call: .; j_call: TRBJ2-7; cdr3_aa: CASSLVLGRPSYEQYF; cdr3_nt: TGTGCCAGCAGCTTAGTGTTGGGACGGCCCTCCTACGAGCAGTACTTC
v_call: TRBV7-9; clone_size: .; d_call: .; j_call: TRBJ2-5; cdr3_aa: CASSLTASKDTQYF; cdr3_nt: TGTGCCAGCAGCTTAACGGCTTCCAAGGATACCCAGTACTTC
v_call: TRBV2; clone_size: .; d_call: .; j_call: TRBJ1-5; cdr3_aa: CASSEAGGYGNQPQHF; cdr3_nt: TGTGCCAGCAGTGAAGCGGGGGGCTATGGCAATCAGCCCCAGCATTTT
v_call: TRBV7-9; clone_size: many; d_call: TRBD2; j_call: TRBJ2-2; cdr3_aa: CASSLGGAGGRNTGELFF; cdr3_nt: TGTGCCAGCAGCTTAGGTGGAGCGGGGGGCCGGAACACCGGGGAGCTGTTTTTT
v_call: TRBV10-2; clone_size: .; d_call: TRBD1; j_call: TRBJ1-2; cdr3_aa: CASRDGTGIYGYTF; cdr3_nt: TGCGCCAGCAGGGATGGGACAGGGATTTATGGCTACACCTTC
v_call: TRBV4-1; clone_size: many; d_call: .; j_call: TRBJ1-1; cdr3_aa: CASSPSGLEVTEAFF; cdr3_nt: TGCGCCAGCAGCCCCTCGGGCTTAGAGGTCACTGAAGCTTTCTTT
v_call: TRBV4-2; clone_size: many; d_call: TRBD2; j_call: TRBJ2-7; cdr3_aa: CASSQELSGGSYEQYF; cdr3_nt: TGTGCCAGCAGCCAAGAGCTTAGCGGGGGCTCCTACGAGCAGTACTTC
v_call: TRBV10-3; clone_size: many; d_call: TRBD1; j_call: TRBJ1-4; cdr3_aa: CAISEPGQGGDEKLFF; cdr3_nt: TGTGCCATCAGTGAGCCGGGACAGGGAGGGGATGAAAAACTGTTTTTT
v_call: TRBV6-1; clone_size: many; d_call: .; j_call: TRBJ1-1; cdr3_aa: CASSEPINGTEAFF; cdr3_nt: TGTGCCAGCAGTGAACCGATTAATGGGACTGAAGCTTTCTTT
v_call: TRBV20-1; clone_size: many; d_call: .; j_call: TRBJ1-1; cdr3_aa: CSAREDFKGNTEAFF; cdr3_nt: TGCAGTGCTAGAGAGGACTTTAAAGGGAACACTGAAGCTTTCTTT
v_call: TRBV7-8; clone_size: many; d_call: .; j_call: TRBJ2-7; cdr3_aa: CASSQQSAGPYEQYF; cdr3_nt: TGTGCCAGCAGCCAACAATCGGCAGGGCCCTACGAGCAGTACTTC
v_call: TRBV7-7; clone_size: .; d_call: .; j_call: TRBJ2-1; cdr3_aa: CASSLGTNNEQFF; cdr3_nt: TGTGCTAGCAGCCTCGGGACCAACAATGAGCAGTTCTTC
v_call: TRBV2; clone_size: once; d_call: TRBD2; j_call: TRBJ2-7; cdr3_aa: CASSAGRSYEQYF; cdr3_nt: TGTGCCAGCAGTGCCGGGAGGAGCTACGAGCAGTACTTC